This entry lists 28 T cell receptor beta chains sequenced from one sample in a study of blood T cell repertoires in COVID-19. Generated by immunoSEQ multiplex PCR, the TCRdb table keeps only in-frame clones and is missing some. The table includes tens of thousands of clones, approximately 87% detected once. Sequencing input: peripheral blood. All receptors come from a human donor in a cohort sampled during active COVID-19.

The chain has TRBV11-2 and TRBJ2-3, with 7 bases identical to TRBD2. The germline V gene has CDR1 SGHAT and CDR2 FQNNGV. J lost 3 bases, V lost 2 bases, and 17 bases had no gene match. This CDR3 region has 19 residues. The CDR3 region is CASSLHPSRMAGATDTQYF. The CDR3 region has the DNA TGTGCCAGCAGCTTACATCCTTCGAGGATGGCGGGAGCAACAGATACGCAGTATTTT.

The V gene is TRBV6-5, the J gene TRBJ2-3; D unresolved. Trimming took off 2 bases at V and 3 bases at J, with 6 bases between the two ends. This CDR3 has 13 residues. CDR1 and CDR2 from the germline V gene are MNHEY and SVGAGI. DNA of the CDR3: TGTGCCAGCAGTTACCGCGGAACAGATACGCAGTATTTT. Protein sequence: CASSYRGTDTQYF.

The chain couples TRBV28 to TRBJ1-3; tentatively, D is TRBD1 (5 bases). CDR1 MDHEN and CDR2 SYDVKM come from the germline V gene. V lost 10 bases and J 9 bases, leaving 16 bases between the germline ends. This CDR3 has 12 residues. The CDR3 spells CATLRGGGTIYF. The CDR3 DNA reads TGTGCCACCCTCCGTGGGGGGGGCACCATATATTTT.

The chain carries TRBV12-5 and TRBJ1-1; the match to TRBD1 covers 7 bases. The CDR3 has 14 residues. The V and J ends lost 7 bases and 4 bases, in that order; junction bases with no gene match: 9. Germline CDR1 and CDR2: LGHNT and FRNRAP. The CDR3 spells CASDIQGMGTEAFF. In DNA, the CDR3 is TGTGCTAGTGACATACAGGGGATGGGCACTGAAGCTTTCTTT.

This clone was recorded once. The V call is TRBV27, the J call TRBJ2-7; TRBD2 matches at 7 bases. Looked up from germline, CDR1 is MNHEY and CDR2 is SMNVEV (reference sequence). The CDR3 has 16 amino acids. The V segment lost 1 base and the J segment 0 bases; nucleotides outside the gene matches: 6. CDR3 residues: CASSLYSGATSYEQYF. CDR3 DNA sequence: TGTGCCAGCAGTTTATACAGCGGGGCCACCTCCTACGAGCAGTACTTC.

The chain employs TRBV6-2 or TRBV6-3 and TRBJ2-3; TRBD2 agrees at 7 bases. Trimming removed 0 bases from V and 0 bases from J; junction bases left unmatched: 0. The CDR3 is 15 residues long. Per germline, CDR1 MNHEY and CDR2 SVGEGT. This CDR3 is CASSYSSGSTDTQYF. As DNA, the CDR3 is TGTGCCAGCAGTTACTCTAGCGGGAGCACAGATACGCAGTATTTT.

This chain connects TRBV5-1 to TRBJ2-7; 7 bases are a match to TRBD2. CDR1 is SGHRS, CDR2 YFSETQ, per germline. J gave up 2 bases and V 3 bases, and 2 bases lay outside the gene matches. The length of the CDR3 is 13 residues. CDR3 loop: CASSYTSAYEQYF. The CDR3 DNA sequence: TGCGCCAGCAGCTATACTAGCGCCTACGAGCAGTACTTC.

The chain links TRBV19 to TRBJ2-7; 12 nucleotides agree with TRBD1. J lost 3 bases, V lost 4 bases, and 4 bases had no gene match. CDR1 and CDR2 (germline): LNHDA, SQIVND (reference sequence). CDR3 length: 15 amino acids. The CDR3 here is CASSTGQGALYEQYF. The CDR3 region has the DNA TGTGCCAGTAGTACGGGACAGGGGGCCCTCTACGAGCAGTACTTC.

V usage is TRBV21-1 and J usage is TRBJ1-3. TRBV21-1 is a pseudogene. This CDR3 is 16 amino acids long. This CDR3 reads CASSKALGVSGNTIYF. CDR3 coding DNA: TGTGCCAGCAGCAAAGCGCTCGGGGTCTCTGGAAACACCATATATTTT.

CDR3 region: CASSYQGAYEQYF. CDR3 sequence (DNA): TGTGCCAGCAGTTATCAGGGGGCCTACGAGCAGTACTTC. The J gene is TRBJ2-7, the V gene TRBV12-3 or TRBV12-4, with 7 positions matching TRBD1. The CDR3 extends over 13 amino acids. Losses at the gene ends were 4 bases for V and 2 bases for J; bases not matched to a gene: 2.

This clone was counted only a few times. The chain recombines TRBV7-9 with TRBJ2-7, with D possibly matching TRBD2 (6 bases). There are 14 residues in the CDR3. Trimming cost V 1 base and J 2 bases, with 9 bases left between them. Germline lookup yields CDR1 SEHNR and CDR2 FQNEAQ (reference sequence). This CDR3 is CASSLVAGTYEQYF. The CDR3 DNA sequence: TGTGCCAGCAGCTTAGTTGCGGGAACCTACGAGCAGTACTTC.

The rearrangement uses TRBV5-1 and TRBJ1-2; 8 nucleotides agree with TRBD1. This CDR3 spans 16 amino acids. Trimming removed 0 bases from V and 8 bases from J; junction bases left unmatched: 12. Per the germline V gene, CDR1 is SGHRS and CDR2 is YFSETQ. CDR3 sequence reads: CASSLGQGYFNGGYTF. The CDR3 region has the DNA TGCGCCAGCAGCTTGGGACAGGGGTACTTCAATGGGGGCTACACCTTC.

The rearrangement joins TRBV5-1 to TRBJ2-7; 8 nucleotides line up with TRBD2. This CDR3 spans 15 amino acids. Germline CDR1 reads SGHRS; CDR2 reads YFSETQ. Trimming cost V 0 bases and J 7 bases; bases outside gene matches: 9. CDR3 loop: CASSLESILADEQYF. Here the CDR3 DNA reads TGCGCCAGCAGCTTGGAGTCCATACTAGCGGATGAGCAGTACTTC.

This clone was observed once. The chain couples TRBV4-1 to TRBJ1-1; D not resolved. Per germline, CDR1 MGHRA and CDR2 YSYEKL. V was clipped by 1 base and J by 4 bases, with 13 bases between them. This CDR3 has 15 residues. CDR3 region: CASSQGPNRGTEAFF. In DNA form, the CDR3 reads TGCGCCAGCAGCCAAGGTCCAAATCGGGGCACTGAAGCTTTCTTT.

V is TRBV28 and J is TRBJ2-7; 7 bases match TRBD2. V lost 9 bases, J lost 5 bases, and 13 bases stayed unmatched. Looked up from germline, CDR1 is MDHEN and CDR2 is SYDVKM. The length of the CDR3 is 14 residues. CDR3 coding DNA: TGTGCCAGTGCCGTAGGAGGGAGGGGCAACGAGCAGTACTTC. It codes for CASAVGGRGNEQYF.

This clone occurred a few times. The chain couples TRBV19 to TRBJ1-2; tentatively, D is TRBD1 (5 bases). CDR1 LNHDA and CDR2 SQIVND come from the germline V gene (reference sequence). The CDR3 sequence is 12 residues long. V was clipped by 1 base and J by 7 bases, with 7 bases between them. The CDR3 sequence: CASSIGQSGYTF. CDR3 sequence (DNA): TGTGCCAGTAGTATAGGACAGTCTGGCTACACCTTC. Full variable domain (missing parts from reference TRBV19 and TRBJ1-2): DGGITQSPKYLFRKEGQNVTLSCEQNLNHDAMYWYRQDPGQGLRLIYYSQIVNDFQKGDIAEGYSVSREKKESFPLTVTSAQKNPTAFYLCASSIGQSGYTFGSGTRLTVV.

The chain combines TRBV11-2 with TRBJ2-7; a weak D match, TRBD1 (5 bases). The CDR3 length is 15 residues. The ends were cut back, 5 bases at V and 6 bases at J, with 20 bases in the middle. Germline CDR1 is SGHAT and CDR2 is FQNNGV. This CDR3 is CASSRFQAGLSEQYF. Written as DNA, the CDR3 is TGTGCCAGCAGCCGATTCCAGGCAGGGTTGAGCGAGCAGTACTTC. The full variable domain, in which reference TRBV11-2 and TRBJ2-7 provide the parts outside the CDR3, is EAGVAQSPRYKIIEKRQSVAFWCNPISGHATLYWYQQILGQGPKLLIQFQNNGVVDDSQLPKDRFSAERLKGVDSTLKIQPAKLEDSAVYLCASSRFQAGLSEQYFGPGTRLTVT.

CDR3: CSVADRVNSYEQYF. The CDR3 coding sequence is TGCAGCGTTGCAGACAGGGTTAATTCCTACGAGCAGTACTTC. V is TRBV29-1 and J is TRBJ2-7; 7 nucleotides match TRBD1. Per the germline V gene, CDR1 is SQVTM and CDR2 is ANQGSEA. The CDR3 runs 14 residues. The V gene end was trimmed by 4 bases and the J gene end by 1 base; junction bases not matched to a gene: 7.

This chain connects TRBV2 to TRBJ1-3; the D gene is possibly TRBD1 (5 bases). Between the trimmed V and J ends, which lost 7 bases and 0 bases, there was a span of 13 bases. This CDR3 is built from 15 residues. Germline lookup yields CDR1 SNHLY and CDR2 FYNNEI. The CDR3 region has the DNA TGTGCCAGCAAAGGTTCCGGGGGCTCTGGAAACACCATATATTTT. Translation gives CASKGSGGSGNTIYF.

The genes are TRBV13 and TRBJ2-1, with 14 bases identical to TRBD2. Trimming cost V 5 bases and J 1 base; bases outside gene matches: 7. CDR3 size: 18 residues. Germline V gene sequence: CDR1 PRHDT, CDR2 FYEKMQ (reference sequence). This chain's CDR3 is CASSPGLAGVLSYNEQFF. The CDR3 region has the DNA TGTGCCAGCAGCCCGGGACTAGCGGGAGTCCTATCCTACAATGAGCAGTTCTTC.

This rearrangement joins TRBV5-4 to TRBJ2-7; D unresolved. CDR1 and CDR2 from the germline V gene are SGHNT and YYREEE (reference sequence). V lost 1 base and J 2 bases, leaving 10 bases between the germline ends. The CDR3 has 14 residues. CDR3 protein: CASSLLGSPYEQYF. In nucleotides, the CDR3 is TGTGCCAGCAGCTTGTTGGGCAGCCCCTACGAGCAGTACTTC. Complete variable domain (other parts from reference TRBV5-4 and TRBJ2-7): ETGVTQSPTHLIKTRGQQVTLRCSSQSGHNTVSWYQQALGQGPQFIFQYYREEENGRGNFPPRFSGLQFPNYSSELNVNALELDDSALYLCASSLLGSPYEQYFGPGTRLTVT.

V is TRBV15 and J is TRBJ1-1; possible D gene TRBD1, 6 bases. The V end lost 3 bases, the J end lost 0 bases, and 17 bases lay between the germline ends. CDR1 and CDR2 (germline): LNHNV, YYDKDF (reference sequence). The CDR3 runs to 17 residues. CDR3 DNA sequence: TGTGCCACCAGCAGCCACCTCCAACGGACAGTGAACACTGAAGCTTTCTTT. Its protein product is CATSSHLQRTVNTEAFF.

The chain employs TRBV7-9 and TRBJ1-2; D is unclear. Trimming pared 1 base from V and 4 bases from J, leaving 4 bases between. The length of the CDR3 is 12 residues. Germline V gene sequence: CDR1 SEHNR, CDR2 FQNEAQ (reference sequence). CDR3 sequence (DNA): TGTGCCAGCAGCTTAGGGAGCTATGGCTACACCTTC. Translating it yields CASSLGSYGYTF.

This rearrangement joins TRBV24-1 to TRBJ2-1; TRBD2 aligns across 10 bases. Germline V gene sequence: CDR1 KGHDR, CDR2 SFDVKD. The CDR3 runs to 15 residues. V lost 2 bases, J lost 7 bases, and 4 bases stayed unmatched. CDR3: CATSDSWTSGNEQFF. CDR3 sequence (DNA): TGTGCCACCAGTGATTCGTGGACTAGCGGAAATGAGCAGTTCTTC.

The chain carries TRBV19 and TRBJ1-1; 7 nucleotides match TRBD1. The J segment lost 3 bases and the V segment lost 10 bases, leaving 8 bases of the junction unmatched. The CDR3 is 13 amino acids. Germline V lookup: CDR1 LNHDA, CDR2 SQIVND (reference sequence). The CDR3 loop reads CATDGQDDTEAFF. DNA of the CDR3: TGTGCCACCGATGGACAGGACGACACTGAAGCTTTCTTT.

This chain uses TRBV7-2 with TRBJ2-1; D perhaps matches TRBD2 (5 bases). This CDR3 spans 14 amino acids. V lost 10 bases, J lost 0 bases, and 13 bases lay in between. From germline, CDR1 is SGHTA and CDR2 FQGNSA. In DNA, the CDR3 is TGTGCCACTTCGAGGGAAAGCTCCTACAATGAGCAGTTCTTC. It specifies CATSRESSYNEQFF. The full variable domain, its missing parts supplied by reference TRBV7-2 and TRBJ2-1, is GAGVSQSPSNKVTEKGKDVELRCDPISGHTALYWYRQSLGQGLEFLIYFQGNSAPDKSGLPSDRFSAERTGGSVSTLTIQRTQQEDSAVYLCATSRESSYNEQFFGPGTRLTVL.

This chain joins TRBV24-1 and TRBJ2-7; 9 bases fit TRBD1. Germline V gene sequence: CDR1 KGHDR, CDR2 SFDVKD. Unmatched junction bases numbered 7, after V lost 3 bases and J lost 5 bases. The CDR3 is 15 amino acids. This CDR3 reads CATSDPPGQGNEQYF. For the CDR3, the DNA is TGTGCCACCAGTGATCCGCCGGGACAGGGTAACGAGCAGTACTTC.

The chain carries TRBV4-1 and TRBJ1-5; tentatively, D is TRBD1 (6 bases). This CDR3 has 14 residues. The V end lost 4 bases, the J end lost 1 base, and 8 bases lay between the germline ends. Germline CDR1 is MGHRA and CDR2 is YSYEKL. In nucleotides, the CDR3 is TGCGCCAGCAGCCCACAGGGCAGCAATCAGCCCCAGCATTTT. Protein product: CASSPQGSNQPQHF.